The 9 T cell receptor beta chains given below trace back to one sample, sequenced in a study of technical replicates of blood from a handful of donors. Measured with immunoSEQ multiplex PCR; TCRdb has only the in-frame clones, and not every one. The table lists tens of thousands of clones, roughly 91% of them singletons. Sample: PBMCs. The receptors derive from a human donor in good health. Some clones in this sample may be carry-over from other donors' samples.

This chain joins TRBV4-1 and TRBJ2-7, with D possibly matching TRBD2 (5 bases). The CDR3 has 15 amino acids. The V and J ends lost 0 bases and 5 bases respectively, with 14 bases between them. Germline V gives CDR1 MGHRA, CDR2 YSYEKL. CDR3 loop: CASSQELVPYHEQYF. The CDR3 nucleotides read TGCGCCAGCAGCCAAGAACTAGTCCCTTACCACGAGCAGTACTTC.

This clone was seen a single time. V and J are TRBV13 and TRBJ1-4; D ambiguous. There are 13 residues in the CDR3. V shed 3 bases and J shed 10 bases, with 12 bases lying between them. Germline assignment: CDR1 PRHDT and CDR2 FYEKMQ (reference sequence). The CDR3 DNA is TGTGCCAGCAGCTTCGAGCAGGAGGGAAAACTGTTTTTT. Its protein is CASSFEQEGKLFF.

The V and J genes are TRBV19 and TRBJ1-3, with D unresolved. The CDR3 has 14 residues. Deletions cut 6 bases from V and 0 bases from J, with 9 bases between. From germline, CDR1 is LNHDA and CDR2 SQIVND (reference sequence). The CDR3 region has the DNA TGTGCCAGTAGCCTACTGAGCTCTGGAAACACCATATATTTT. Its protein is CASSLLSSGNTIYF.

V is TRBV30 and J is TRBJ1-2; possible D gene TRBD1, 6 bases. CDR3 size: 13 residues. Between the trimmed V and J ends, which lost 4 bases and 5 bases, there was a span of 14 bases. The germline gives CDR1 GTSNPN, CDR2 SVGIG (reference sequence). The CDR3 loop is CAWTRGGRYGYTF. CDR3 nucleotides: TGTGCCTGGACTAGAGGGGGACGGTATGGCTACACCTTC.

V and J are TRBV4-3 and TRBJ2-1; D is unclear. This CDR3 has 15 residues. With 0 bases removed from V and 1 base from J, the gap between germline ends came to 7 bases. Germline CDR1 LGHNA, CDR2 YSLEER. The CDR3 protein is CASSQDQRSYNEQFF. In nucleotides, the CDR3 is TGCGCCAGCAGCCAAGATCAACGGTCCTACAATGAGCAGTTCTTC.

J is TRBJ1-6 and V is TRBV19; maybe TRBD1 (5 bases). Trimming cost V 3 bases and J 9 bases, with 12 bases left between them. Germline V gene lookup returns CDR1 LNHDA and CDR2 SQIVND (reference sequence). There are 14 residues in the CDR3. The CDR3 DNA is TGTGCCAGTAGTATTGCGGGGGTCGGTTCACCCCTCCACTTT. Translated: CASSIAGVGSPLHF.

J is TRBJ2-1 and V is TRBV4-1, with 7 bases that match TRBD1. Germline-derived CDR1 and CDR2 are MGHRA and YSYEKL. CDR3 length equals 15 residues. Trimming at V came to 4 bases and at J to 7 bases, leaving 10 bases not matched to a gene. CDR3 residues: CASSLWTGWGNEQFF. CDR3 nucleotides: TGCGCCAGCAGCCTTTGGACAGGCTGGGGGAATGAGCAGTTCTTC.

The chain links TRBV29-1 to TRBJ2-3; D unresolved. This CDR3 is 12 amino acids long. Germline CDR1 and CDR2: SQVTM and ANQGSEA. Trimming shortened V by 4 bases and J by 2 bases, and 7 bases separated the two germline ends. For the CDR3, the DNA is TGCAGCGTTGCTGTCCTCACAGATACGCAGTATTTT. Amino acids: CSVAVLTDTQYF.

V gene TRBV27 combines with J gene TRBJ1-1; D possibly corresponds to TRBD1 (5 bases). The germline gives CDR1 MNHEY, CDR2 SMNVEV (reference sequence). The V end was cut by 0 bases, the J end by 5 bases, with 16 bases between. The CDR3 covers 16 residues. In DNA, the CDR3 is TGTGCCAGCAGTTTATCGTGGGGGGTCCTAAGTACTGAAGCTTTCTTT. Translating gives CASSLSWGVLSTEAFF.